This TCR beta chain was profiled in a study of blood T cell repertoires in COVID-19. Germline trimming cut 5 bases from V and 2 bases from J; bases unmatched to any gene: 6. This CDR3 spans 15 amino acids. Germline CDR1 LGHNT, CDR2 FRNRAP. Profiling relied on immunoSEQ multiplex PCR, and the TCRdb table lists in-frame clones only, not all of them. In the table there are roughly 200,000 clones, 79% of which are singletons. Sequences were obtained from peripheral blood. This clonotype originated in a woman aged 40 to 50 with COVID-19, enrolled during active disease. The V call is TRBV12-5, the J call TRBJ2-5; 9 nucleotides match TRBD2. The CDR3 loop is CASGPMSGGQETQYF. As DNA, the CDR3 is TGTGCTAGTGGTCCTATGAGCGGGGGGCAAGAGACCCAGTACTTC.